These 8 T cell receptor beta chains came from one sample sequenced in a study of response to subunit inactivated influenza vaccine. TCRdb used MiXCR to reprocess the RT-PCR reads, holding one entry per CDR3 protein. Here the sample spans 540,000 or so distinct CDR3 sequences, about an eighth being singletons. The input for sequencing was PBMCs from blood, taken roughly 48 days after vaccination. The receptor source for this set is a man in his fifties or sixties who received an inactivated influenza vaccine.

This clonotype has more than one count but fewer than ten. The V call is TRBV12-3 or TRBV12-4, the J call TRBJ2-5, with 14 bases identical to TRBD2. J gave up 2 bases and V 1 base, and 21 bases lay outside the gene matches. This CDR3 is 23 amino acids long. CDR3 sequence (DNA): TGTGCCAGCAGTTTAGTTTCCCTGGGGATAGCGGGACTAGCGGGAGTTAGTCAAGAGACCCAGTACTTC. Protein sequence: CASSLVSLGIAGLAGVSQETQYF.

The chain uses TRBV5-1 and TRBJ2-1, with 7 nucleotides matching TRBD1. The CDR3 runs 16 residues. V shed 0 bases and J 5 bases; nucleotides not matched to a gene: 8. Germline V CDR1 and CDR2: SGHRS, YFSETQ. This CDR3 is CASSLGAGGKNNEQFF. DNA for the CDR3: TGCGCCAGCAGCTTGGGGGCAGGGGGAAAGAACAATGAGCAGTTCTTC.

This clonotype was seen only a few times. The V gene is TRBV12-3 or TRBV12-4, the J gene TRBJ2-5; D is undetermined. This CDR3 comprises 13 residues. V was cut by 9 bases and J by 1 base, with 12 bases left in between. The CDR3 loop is CASRTRSQETQYF. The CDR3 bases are TGTGCCAGTAGAACGAGGAGCCAAGAGACCCAGTACTTC.

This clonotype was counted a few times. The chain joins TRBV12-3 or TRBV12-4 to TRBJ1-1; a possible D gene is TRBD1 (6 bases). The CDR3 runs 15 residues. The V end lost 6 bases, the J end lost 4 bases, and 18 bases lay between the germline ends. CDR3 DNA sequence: TGTGCCAGCAGACCGGACAGACCCTTTGGCACTGAAGCTTTCTTT. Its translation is CASRPDRPFGTEAFF.

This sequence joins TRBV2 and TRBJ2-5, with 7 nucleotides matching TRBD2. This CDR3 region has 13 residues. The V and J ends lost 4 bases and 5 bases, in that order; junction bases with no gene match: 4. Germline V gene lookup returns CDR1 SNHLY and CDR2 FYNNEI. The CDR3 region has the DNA TGTGCCAGCAGTGTCCAAGCGGGGGAGACCCAGTACTTC. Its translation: CASSVQAGETQYF.

The CDR3 nucleotides read TGTGCCAGCGGACTAGCGGGGTGGGGTGAGACCCAGTACTTC. Translating it yields CASGLAGWGETQYF. The chain employs TRBV11-2 and TRBJ2-5; 12 bases match TRBD2. Germline assignment: CDR1 SGHAT and CDR2 FQNNGV. Trimming at V came to 8 bases and at J to 5 bases, leaving 6 bases not matched to a gene. The CDR3 is 14 residues long.

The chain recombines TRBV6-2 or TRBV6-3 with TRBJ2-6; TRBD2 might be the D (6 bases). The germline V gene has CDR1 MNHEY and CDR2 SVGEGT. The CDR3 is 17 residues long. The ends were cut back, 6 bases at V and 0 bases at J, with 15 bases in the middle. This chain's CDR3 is CASSAWRASSGANVLTF. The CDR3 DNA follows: TGTGCCAGCAGCGCCTGGAGGGCCAGCTCTGGGGCCAACGTCCTGACTTTC.

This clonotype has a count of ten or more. CDR3 sequence reads: CATSRDGGGDTQYF. CDR3 bases: TGTGCCACCAGCAGAGATGGTGGCGGGGATACGCAGTATTTT. This chain joins TRBV15 and TRBJ2-3; D is perhaps TRBD2 (5 bases). The CDR3 is 14 residues long. Germline-derived CDR1 and CDR2 are LNHNV and YYDKDF (reference sequence). Trimming removed 0 bases at V and 6 bases at J, with 10 bases between. Full variable domain (outside the CDR3, taken from reference TRBV15 and TRBJ2-3): DAMVIQNPRYQVTQFGKPVTLSCSQTLNHNVMYWYQQKSSQAPKLLFHYYDKDFNNEADTPDNFQSRRPNTSFCFLDIRSPGLGDTAMYLCATSRDGGGDTQYFGPGTRLTVL.